What follows are 17 T cell receptor beta chains derived from one specimen sequenced in a study of T-cell reconstitution after alpha-beta-depleted transplantation in children. TCRbeta library preparation incorporated unique molecular identifiers. TCRdb recomputed calls from the PCR reads with MiXCR, one row per CDR3 protein. Here the sample spans a few hundred thousand distinct CDR3 sequences, 13% being singletons. The sequenced sample was PBMCs, mostly from graft donor cells, obtained 360 days after TCRalphabeta/CD19-depleted stem cell transplant. All receptors derive from a male patient younger than 18 who had a stem cell transplant for acute myeloid leukemia, so the T cells may come from the graft donor.

This clonotype was counted between two and nine times. The V gene is TRBV29-1, the J gene TRBJ2-7; D unresolved. From germline, CDR1 is SQVTM and CDR2 ANQGSEA. Trimming pared 4 bases from V and 3 bases from J, leaving 13 bases between. The CDR3 has 13 residues. The CDR3 coding sequence is TGCAGCGTTGCCTCGAGCAGAGTCTACGAGCAGTACTTC. Protein: CSVASSRVYEQYF.

This clonotype was seen more than once but under ten times. The J gene is TRBJ2-7, the V gene TRBV6-1, with TRBD2 identical over 13 bases. V was pared by 6 bases and J by 5 bases, with 4 bases of the junction left unmatched. Germline CDR1 is MNHNS and CDR2 is SASEGT. This CDR3 region has 14 residues. The CDR3 loop is CASRLLAGGHEQYF. The CDR3, as DNA: TGTGCCAGCAGACTACTAGCGGGAGGGCACGAGCAGTACTTC.

The chain carries TRBV6-1 and TRBJ2-3; TRBD2 matches at 9 bases. The CDR3 is 17 amino acids. Germline CDR1 reads MNHNS; CDR2 reads SASEGT. Unmatched junction bases numbered 8, after V lost 2 bases and J lost 2 bases. CDR3 loop: CASSELVASGTTDTQYF. The CDR3 bases are TGTGCCAGCAGTGAATTGGTGGCTAGCGGGACCACAGATACGCAGTATTTT.

This clonotype was found many times. This chain links TRBV5-1 with TRBJ2-7; weak D call: TRBD2 (5 bases). Trimming stripped 2 bases from V and 3 bases from J, with 9 bases between. The CDR3 loop spans 13 amino acids. The germline V gene encodes CDR1 SGHRS and CDR2 YFSETQ. The CDR3 here is CASSLRADYEQYF. The CDR3 DNA reads TGCGCCAGCAGCTTAAGAGCGGACTACGAGCAGTACTTC. The full variable domain, rest sourced from reference TRBV5-1 and TRBJ2-7, is KAGVTQTPRYLIKTRGQQVTLSCSPISGHRSVSWYQQTPGQGLQFLFEYFSETQRNKGNFPGRFSGRQFSNSRSEMNVSTLELGDSALYLCASSLRADYEQYFGPGTRLTVT.

Many counts were recorded for this clonotype. The chain links TRBV5-1 to TRBJ2-3; 15 bases match TRBD2. The V gene end was trimmed by 4 bases and the J gene end by 5 bases; junction bases not matched to a gene: 8. Germline-derived CDR1 and CDR2 are SGHRS and YFSETQ. The CDR3 is made up of 17 amino acids. The CDR3 spells CASSAGLAGGPEDTQYF. DNA for the CDR3: TGCGCCAGCAGCGCAGGACTAGCGGGAGGGCCGGAAGATACGCAGTATTTT.

This chain links TRBV24-1 with TRBJ2-7; TRBD1 matches at 7 bases. The CDR3 is 15 residues long. V was clipped by 4 bases and J by 4 bases; unmatched bases: 9. Germline CDR1 reads KGHDR; CDR2 reads SFDVKD. The CDR3 DNA is TGTGCCACCAGTGACCCCGGACAGGAACGATACGAGCAGTACTTC. It yields the protein CATSDPGQERYEQYF.

This clonotype was observed many times. The rearrangement uses TRBV4-2 and TRBJ2-1, with D perhaps assigned TRBD1 or TRBD2 (5 bases each). The CDR3 totals 16 residues. The germline V gene encodes CDR1 LGHNA and CDR2 YNFKEQ. V was shortened by 0 bases and J by 8 bases, with 17 bases between the two germline ends. CDR3 loop: CASSQDLRGVEDEQFF. The CDR3 DNA reads as TGTGCCAGCAGCCAAGATCTGAGGGGAGTCGAGGATGAGCAGTTCTTC.

This clonotype turned up a few times. This chain uses TRBV7-2 with TRBJ1-3; D not certain. The CDR3 consists of 13 residues. Per the germline V gene, CDR1 is SGHTA and CDR2 is FQGNSA. V was pared by 2 bases and J by 3 bases, with 5 bases between. Here the CDR3 reads CASSLHIGNTIYF. As DNA, the CDR3 is TGTGCCAGCAGCTTACACATTGGAAACACCATATATTTT.

This clonotype has more than one count but fewer than ten. The V gene is TRBV21-1, the J gene TRBJ2-5; TRBD2 reflects the table's D call only, with no check against the DNA. TRBV21-1 is marked as a pseudogene. The CDR3 is 21 amino acids. The CDR3 reads CASSKMGGGVLTSGSQETQYF. The CDR3 region has the DNA TGTGCCAGCAGCAAAATGGGCGGGGGCGTCCTGACTAGCGGGAGCCAGGAGACCCAGTACTTC.

V and J are TRBV7-2 and TRBJ2-3; TRBD1 aligns across 7 bases. V gave up 0 bases and J gave up 1 base; unmatched junction bases: 4. This CDR3 has 16 amino acids. Germline CDR1 is SGHTA and CDR2 is FQGNSA. The CDR3 region is CASSLAGTARTDTQYF. CDR3 nucleotides: TGTGCCAGCAGCTTAGCTGGGACAGCTCGCACAGATACGCAGTATTTT.

This chain links TRBV12-3 or TRBV12-4 with TRBJ2-1, with TRBD2 identical over 9 bases. This CDR3 is 16 amino acids long. Trimming removed 5 bases from V and 4 bases from J; junction bases left unmatched: 9. CDR3 residues: CASSPSRLAVYNEQFF. In nucleotides, the CDR3 is TGTGCCAGCAGTCCAAGTCGACTAGCGGTTTACAATGAGCAGTTCTTC.

In this sample, this clonotype turned up many times. V is TRBV28 and J is TRBJ1-2; 10 bases are shared with TRBD1. There are 17 residues in the CDR3. Germline lookup yields CDR1 MDHEN and CDR2 SYDVKM. The V and J ends lost 7 bases and 7 bases, in that order; junction bases with no gene match: 18. CDR3 region: CASTISTPGQGFGGYTF. In nucleotides, the CDR3 is TGTGCCAGCACTATAAGCACGCCGGGACAGGGGTTTGGTGGCTACACCTTC.

This clonotype was detected only a few times. V usage is TRBV20-1 and J usage is TRBJ2-3, with TRBD2 identical over 10 bases. The CDR3 has 14 residues. J was trimmed by 7 bases and V by 5 bases; bases with no gene match: 9. CDR1 is DFQATT, CDR2 SNEGSKA, per germline (reference sequence). The CDR3 sequence is CSAYPGLAHNTQYF. DNA of the CDR3: TGCAGTGCTTATCCGGGACTAGCGCATAATACGCAGTATTTT.

The chain is built from TRBV4-3 and TRBJ1-1; 7 positions match TRBD1. Germline lookup yields CDR1 LGHNA and CDR2 YSLEER. The CDR3 runs to 15 residues. Germline trimming cut 1 base from V and 6 bases from J; bases unmatched to any gene: 8. As DNA, the CDR3 is TGCGCCAGCAGCCAAGTGACAGGGCCGGTCTCTGAAGCTTTCTTT. Its protein product is CASSQVTGPVSEAFF.

This clonotype has more than one count but fewer than ten. The chain is built from TRBV19 and TRBJ2-1; no reliable D call. V was cut by 0 bases and J by 9 bases, with 12 bases left in between. Germline values: CDR1 LNHDA, CDR2 SQIVND (reference sequence). This CDR3 contains 14 residues. CDR3 in DNA: TGTGCCAGTAGTATAGATCCTATAAGCTCTGAGCAGTTCTTC. As protein: CASSIDPISSEQFF.

This clonotype has at least ten counts. V is TRBV27 and J is TRBJ2-5; D remains unclear. This CDR3 is built from 10 residues. Germline assignment: CDR1 MNHEY and CDR2 SMNVEV (reference sequence). The V end was cut by 7 bases, the J end by 4 bases, with 4 bases between. The CDR3 bases are TGTGCCAGCAAAGTAGAGACCCAGTACTTC. This translates into CASKVETQYF.

The chain has TRBV28 and TRBJ2-7; 8 nucleotides line up with TRBD2. Trimming took 6 bases from V and 2 from J; bases not matched to a gene: 18. Germline CDR1 and CDR2: MDHEN and SYDVKM. The CDR3 consists of 18 residues. The DNA of the CDR3 is TGTGCCAGCAGCCCGGGGGGGACTGGGACATACCTCCCCTACGAGCAGTACTTC. This gives the protein CASSPGGTGTYLPYEQYF.